This TCR beta chain stems from a study of blood T cell dynamics during melanoma immunotherapy. Study-level background: First-line therapy was either pembrolizumab or nivolumab with ipilimumab for metastatic melanoma.

The CDR3 covers 13 residues. From germline, CDR1 is SGHRS and CDR2 YFSETQ. V was pared by 4 bases and J by 4 bases, with 9 bases between. Each bulk PBMC sample had roughly 400 ng DNA loaded. Here immunoSEQ multiplex PCR was the method, and the copy in TCRdb shows in-frame clones only, minus some. This table has almost 25,000 clones, 70% to 90% appearing once. Time point specified: pre-treatment baseline. No patient had earlier systemic cancer treatment, concurrent immunosuppressants, or another active cancer. As for this clone: Its antigen is still unknown.

General observations from the study: Disease-control patients' PBMC repertoires became either more clonal or more diverse at W3.

This specimen consisted of blood, obtained from a patient treated with checkpoint blockade. The chain combines TRBV5-1 with TRBJ2-1; D is unresolved. This TCR was recovered from a human donor with melanoma. The CDR3 here is CASSILEYNEQFF. CDR3 nucleotides: TGCGCCAGCAGCATCCTAGAATACAATGAGCAGTTCTTC.